The 17 T cell receptor beta chains below all came from one sample that was sequenced in a study of blood T cell repertoires in COVID-19. Using immunoSEQ multiplex PCR, the repertoire was profiled, and TCRdb retains in-frame clones only, with some absent. The data contain tens of thousands of clones, about 91% of them singletons. Sequences were obtained from peripheral blood. These receptors were obtained from a human donor in a cohort sampled during active COVID-19.

The gene calls are TRBV28 and TRBJ2-1; D is ambiguous. This CDR3 spans 13 amino acids. Germline V gene sequence: CDR1 MDHEN, CDR2 SYDVKM. The CDR3 sequence is CALGVNSYNEQFF. CDR3 DNA sequence: TGTGCACTGGGCGTTAACTCCTACAATGAGCAGTTCTTC.

This chain links TRBV7-9 with TRBJ2-5; the match to TRBD2 covers 7 bases. CDR3 length equals 12 residues. V shed 8 bases, J shed 0 bases, and the junction held 0 bases outside the gene matches. Per germline, CDR1 SEHNR and CDR2 FQNEAQ (reference sequence). CDR3 residues: CASGTNQETQYF. CDR3 DNA: TGTGCCAGCGGGACTAACCAAGAGACCCAGTACTTC. Combining the CDR3 with reference TRBV7-9 and TRBJ2-5 gives the whole variable domain DTGVSQNPRHKITKRGQNVTFRCDPISEHNRLYWYRQTLGQGPEFLTYFQNEAQLEKSRLLSDRFSAERPKGSFSTLEIQRTEQGDSAMYLCASGTNQETQYFGPGTRLLVL.

The V gene is TRBV6-1, the J gene TRBJ2-2; 10 positions match TRBD2. V was pared by 4 bases and J by 5 bases, with 7 bases of the junction left unmatched. The CDR3 length is 16 residues. Germline-derived CDR1 and CDR2 are MNHNS and SASEGT. The CDR3: CASSGAGGPGTGELFF. The CDR3 DNA reads as TGTGCCAGCAGTGGAGCGGGGGGGCCGGGGACCGGGGAGCTGTTTTTT.

The gene calls are TRBV19 and TRBJ2-1; D not resolved. This CDR3 comprises 15 residues. Per germline, CDR1 LNHDA and CDR2 SQIVND (reference sequence). Trimming left V 3 bases short and J 5 bases short, with 14 bases between. The CDR3, as DNA: TGTGCCAGTAGTATGGCACCTCTTTCTCACAATGAGCAGTTCTTC. Amino acid sequence: CASSMAPLSHNEQFF.

The rearrangement joins TRBV18 to TRBJ2-1; the match to TRBD2 covers 12 bases. This CDR3 is built from 13 residues. The germline gives CDR1 KGHSH, CDR2 LQKENI. With 3 bases clipped from V and 9 bases from J, the junction kept 0 bases outside the gene matches. The CDR3 DNA is TGTGCCAGCTCACCGACTAGCGGGGGTGAGCAGTTCTTC. Translation gives CASSPTSGGEQFF.

The rearrangement links TRBV10-2 to TRBJ2-1; 10 bases agree with TRBD2. This CDR3 has 15 residues. V dropped 6 bases and J dropped 8; count of bases not matched to a gene: 10. Germline values: CDR1 WSHSY, CDR2 SAAADI. The CDR3 nucleotides read TGCGCCAGCAGGGATAGCGGGGGGCGGGGGTATGAGCAGTTCTTC. Protein sequence: CASRDSGGRGYEQFF.

V gene TRBV7-2 combines with J gene TRBJ1-1, with TRBD1 as a possible D gene (5 bases). V lost 1 base, J lost 1 base, and 13 bases lay in between. The germline V gene has CDR1 SGHTA and CDR2 FQGNSA. This CDR3 has 16 amino acids. The DNA for the CDR3 is TGTGCCAGCAGCTTAGATCGGAGTAGGGGGAACACTGAAGCTTTCTTT. This translates into CASSLDRSRGNTEAFF.

This chain connects TRBV25-1 to TRBJ2-7; D unresolved. Per germline, CDR1 MGHDK and CDR2 SYGVNS. CDR3 length: 15 residues. The germline V and J ends were trimmed by 0 bases and 6 bases, with 15 bases remaining between them. CDR3: CASSEYDPVSPEQYF. The CDR3 DNA sequence: TGTGCCAGCAGTGAATACGACCCTGTTAGCCCCGAGCAGTACTTC.

V usage is TRBV7-2 and J usage is TRBJ1-1, with TRBD1 as a possible D gene (5 bases). V gave up 5 bases and J gave up 6 bases, with 13 bases separating them. The CDR3 covers 13 residues. The germline gives CDR1 SGHTA, CDR2 FQGNSA. The CDR3 bases are TGTGCCAGCAGCCCCATCAGGGCATCTGAAGCTTTCTTT. This gives the protein CASSPIRASEAFF.

The chain links TRBV10-3 to TRBJ2-1; 7 bases match TRBD2. CDR1 and CDR2 from the germline V gene are ENHRY and SYGVKD. The CDR3 has 14 amino acids. Trimming cost V 0 bases and J 6 bases; bases outside gene matches: 2. The chain's CDR3 is CAISESAGPNEQFF. In DNA form, the CDR3 reads TGTGCCATCAGTGAGTCAGCGGGACCCAATGAGCAGTTCTTC.

This chain links TRBV24-1 with TRBJ2-5; D not resolved. V was clipped by 2 bases and J by 5 bases, with 5 bases between them. This CDR3 is built from 12 residues. The V gene's germline CDR1 is KGHDR and CDR2 SFDVKD. This CDR3 reads CATSDYRETQYF. DNA of the CDR3: TGTGCCACCAGTGATTATCGGGAGACCCAGTACTTC.

The rearrangement links TRBV3-1 (or the pseudogene TRBV3-2) to TRBJ2-6; a possible D gene is TRBD1 (5 bases). Trimming took 1 base from V and 4 from J, leaving 11 bases between them. From germline, CDR1 is LGHDT and CDR2 YNNKEL (reference sequence). The CDR3 has 16 amino acids. CDR3 sequence reads: CASSQVRRVGANVLTF. CDR3 sequence (DNA): TGTGCCAGCAGCCAAGTCCGCAGGGTGGGGGCCAACGTCCTGACTTTC.

This chain connects TRBV5-1 to TRBJ2-5; 8 bases agree with TRBD2. V dropped 0 bases and J dropped 2; count of bases not matched to a gene: 3. This CDR3 is 15 amino acids long. CDR1 and CDR2 from the germline V gene are SGHRS and YFSETQ. The DNA of the CDR3 is TGCGCCAGCAGCTTGGTCACTAGCGGACAAGAGACCCAGTACTTC. This codes for CASSLVTSGQETQYF.

The J gene is TRBJ1-4, the V gene TRBV28; no reliable D call. The CDR3 length is 13 residues. Looked up from germline, CDR1 is MDHEN and CDR2 is SYDVKM. Trimming took 8 bases from V and 5 from J, leaving 12 bases between them. The CDR3 loop is CASFSGGNEKLFF. As DNA, the CDR3 is TGTGCCAGCTTTTCGGGCGGGAATGAAAAACTGTTTTTT.

V and J are TRBV10-2 and TRBJ2-1; TRBD2 matches 8 bases. The germline V gene encodes CDR1 WSHSY and CDR2 SAAADI. CDR3 length: 16 amino acids. Losses at the gene ends were 2 bases for V and 8 bases for J; bases not matched to a gene: 11. CDR3 region: CASSEGEAGEYDEQFF. CDR3 coding DNA: TGCGCCAGCAGTGAGGGGGAAGCGGGGGAATATGATGAGCAGTTCTTC.

This clone was picked up one time. V usage is TRBV6-5 and J usage is TRBJ2-5, with 11 bases identical to TRBD1. This CDR3 comprises 12 residues. Germline loops: CDR1 MNHEY, CDR2 SVGAGI. With 10 bases clipped from V and 4 bases from J, the junction kept 2 bases outside the gene matches. CDR3 coding DNA: TGTGCCACCGGGACAGGGGGAGAGACCCAGTACTTC. Its protein is CATGTGGETQYF.

The CDR3 loop reads CASSPISGEETQYF. CDR3 coding DNA: TGTGCCAGCTCACCAATTAGCGGCGAAGAGACCCAGTACTTC. The rearrangement joins TRBV18 to TRBJ2-5; perhaps TRBD2 as D (6 bases). This CDR3 region has 14 residues. The V and J ends lost 2 bases and 3 bases respectively, with 10 bases between them. CDR1 KGHSH and CDR2 LQKENI come from the germline V gene.